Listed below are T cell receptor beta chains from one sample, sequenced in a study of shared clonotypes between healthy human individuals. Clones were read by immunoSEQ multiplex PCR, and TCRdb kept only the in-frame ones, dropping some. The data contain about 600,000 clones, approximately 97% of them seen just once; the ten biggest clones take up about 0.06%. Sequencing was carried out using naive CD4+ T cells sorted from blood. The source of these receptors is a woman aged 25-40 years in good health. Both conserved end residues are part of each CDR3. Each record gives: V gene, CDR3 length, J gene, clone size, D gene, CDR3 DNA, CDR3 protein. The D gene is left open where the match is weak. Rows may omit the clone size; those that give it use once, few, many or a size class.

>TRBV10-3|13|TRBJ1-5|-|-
TGTGCCATCAGTGCAGACCCTAATCAGCCCCAGCATTTT
CAISADPNQPQHF
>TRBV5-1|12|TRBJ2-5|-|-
TGCGCCAGCAGTCCCGGGGGAGAGACCCAGTACTTC
CASSPGGETQYF
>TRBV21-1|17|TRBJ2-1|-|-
TGTGCCAGCAGCGGACAGGGGGTTGTGGAGGCTTATAATGAGCAGTTCTTC
CASSGQGVVEAYNEQFF
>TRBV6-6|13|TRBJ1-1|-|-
TGTGCCAGCAGTTACCCGGGGGACACTGAAGCTTTCTTT
CASSYPGDTEAFF
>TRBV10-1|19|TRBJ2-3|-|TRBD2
TGCGCCAGCAGTGAGTCGTGGGCTAGCGGGAGGCCGGGGGCAGATACGCAGTATTTT
CASSESWASGRPGADTQYF
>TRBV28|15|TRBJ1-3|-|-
TGTGCCAGCACCACGCCGACGGCGGGGGGAAACACCATATATTTT
CASTTPTAGGNTIYF
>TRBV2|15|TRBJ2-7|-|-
TGTGCCAGCAGTGACGGGGGTAAGAGCTCCTACGAGCAGTACTTC
CASSDGGKSSYEQYF
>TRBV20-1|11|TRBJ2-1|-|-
TGCAGTGCTAGTCGGTACAATGAGCAGTTCTTC
CSASRYNEQFF
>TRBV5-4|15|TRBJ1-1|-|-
TGTGCCAGCAGCTTGGTATCAGGAGTGAACACTGAAGCTTTCTTT
CASSLVSGVNTEAFF
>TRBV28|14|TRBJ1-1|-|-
TGTGCCAGCAGTCCTAGACGTGCTGTTACTGAAGCTTTCTTT
CASSPRRAVTEAFF
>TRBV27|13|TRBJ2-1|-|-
TGTGCCAGCGGCGGGGCTAGTCACAATGAGCAGTTCTTC
CASGGASHNEQFF
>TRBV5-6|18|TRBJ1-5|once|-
TGTGCCAGCAGCTTGGGAGGGGCCACGCACGGACACAATCAGCCCCAGCATTTT
CASSLGGATHGHNQPQHF
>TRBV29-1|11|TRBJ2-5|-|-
TGCAGCGGTTCATGGGGCGAGACCCAGTACTTC
CSGSWGETQYF
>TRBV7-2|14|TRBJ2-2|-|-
TGTGCCAGCAGCTCCCGTGCGAGCTCCGGGGAGCTGTTTTTT
CASSSRASSGELFF
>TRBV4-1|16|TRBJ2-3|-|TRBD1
TGCGCCAGCAGCACTAGGACAGGGAAGCTCCCAGATACGCAGTATTTT
CASSTRTGKLPDTQYF
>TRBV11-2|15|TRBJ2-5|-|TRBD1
TGTGCCAGCAGCTTCGGGGACAGGAATAAAGAGACCCAGTACTTC
CASSFGDRNKETQYF